Given below is one T cell receptor beta chain in context. These data belong to a study of blood T cell repertoires in COVID-19. About the study: Sites in the United States, Italy and Spain provided acute and convalescent COVID-19 samples.

The CDR3 is 13 amino acids. The ends were cut back, 8 bases at V and 0 bases at J, with 11 bases in the middle. Germline CDR1 reads WNHNN; CDR2 reads SYGVQD (reference sequence). Authors' methods: Nucleated cell counts were estimated from reference gene primer amplification. Generated by immunoSEQ multiplex PCR, the TCRdb table keeps only in-frame clones and is missing some. That table supplies the V and J calls and clone size; D and trimming were determined from the DNA. This sample has about 56,000 clones; roughly 90% occur once, and the top ten carry 20% to 25%. The origin of this receptor is a human donor in a cohort sampled during active COVID-19. The sequencing input was peripheral blood. This sequence joins TRBV10-1 and TRBJ2-7; D is possibly TRBD2 (5 bases). CDR3: CASPGLHSYEQYF. The CDR3 region has the DNA TGCGCCAGCCCCGGACTGCACTCCTACGAGCAGTACTTC.